This is a list of T cell receptor beta chains from one sample in a study of T-cell reconstitution after alpha-beta-depleted transplantation in children. TCRdb called the PCR reads again in MiXCR, with one record for every CDR3 protein. This sample yields around 580,000 distinct CDR3 sequences, of which 25% to 30% are seen a single time; about a third belongs to the top ten. Sequenced material: PBMCs, taken before TCRalphabeta/CD19-depleted stem cell transplant. These receptors came from a boy in the first two years of life with Wiskott-Aldrich syndrome, due to receive a stem cell transplant. Both conserved end residues are part of each CDR3. The D gene is left open where the match is weak. Not all rows give a size; the values are once, few, many and, for expanded clones, a class.

v_call	j_call	d_call	clone_size	cdr3_aa	cdr3_nt
TRBV5-1	TRBJ2-7	TRBD2	.	CASSLWPAGADEQYF	TGCGCCAGCAGCTTGTGGCCAGCGGGAGCGGACGAGCAGTACTTC
TRBV5-4	TRBJ2-2	TRBD2	.	CASSLRPLAGGSANTGELFF	TGTGCCAGCAGCTTGCGCCCGCTAGCGGGAGGGTCGGCGAACACCGGGGAGCTGTTTTTT
TRBV15	TRBJ2-7	TRBD1	few	CATSGRDRDYYEQYF	TGTGCCACCAGCGGACGGGACAGAGATTACTACGAGCAGTACTTC
TRBV28	TRBJ1-5	.	many	CASSFAGTNQPQHF	TGTGCCAGCAGTTTCGCGGGGACCAATCAGCCCCAGCATTTT
TRBV9	TRBJ2-2	TRBD2	.	CASSGGSGTTTGELFF	TGTGCCAGCAGCGGGGGATCCGGGACTACCACCGGGGAGCTGTTTTTT
TRBV12-3/TRBV12-4	TRBJ2-3	.	few	CASSRQVYTQYF	TGTGCCAGCAGCCGACAGGTCTATACGCAGTATTTT
TRBV10-3	TRBJ2-4	.	.	CAISEYGGSGSQGNIQYF	TGTGCCATCAGTGAGTACGGTGGGAGCGGGTCTCAAGGAAACATTCAGTACTTC
TRBV7-9	TRBJ1-4	TRBD1	.	CASKGQGYEKLFF	TGTGCCAGCAAGGGACAGGGTTATGAAAAACTGTTTTTT
TRBV28	TRBJ1-4	TRBD1	.	CASSLIGRGIGKLFF	TGTGCCAGCAGTTTAATTGGCAGGGGGATCGGAAAACTGTTTTTT
TRBV12-3/TRBV12-4	TRBJ1-3	.	.	CASSLRQRSGNTIYF	TGTGCCAGCAGTTTGAGGCAGCGCTCTGGAAACACCATATATTTT
TRBV12-3/TRBV12-4	TRBJ2-1	TRBD1	few	CASRLTGKGLNEQFF	TGTGCCAGCAGATTGACAGGGAAAGGCCTGAATGAGCAGTTCTTC
TRBV7-3	TRBJ2-3	TRBD2	.	CASSLLGLAGGIDTQYF	TGTGCCAGCAGCTTACTGGGACTAGCGGGAGGGATAGATACGCAGTATTTT
TRBV5-1	TRBJ2-1	.	.	CASSLFGGAEQFF	TGCGCCAGCAGCTTGTTCGGGGGTGCTGAGCAGTTCTTC
TRBV20-1	TRBJ2-3	.	.	CSATTADTQYF	TGCAGTGCTACTACGGCAGATACGCAGTATTTT
TRBV5-1	TRBJ2-3	TRBD2	.	CASSPTKRLAPDTQYF	TGCGCCAGCAGCCCTACCAAGCGACTAGCGCCAGATACGCAGTATTTT
TRBV20-1	TRBJ2-5	.	few	CSARGSETQYF	TGCAGTGCTAGGGGGTCGGAGACCCAGTACTTC
TRBV5-1	TRBJ2-7	.	.	CASSSSLGLGFSYEQYF	TGCGCCAGCAGCTCCAGCTTGGGGTTGGGGTTCTCCTACGAGCAGTACTTC
TRBV20-1	TRBJ2-1	TRBD2	.	CSAQISGRALNEQFF	TGCAGTGCTCAGATTAGCGGGAGGGCCCTCAATGAGCAGTTCTTC
TRBV12-3/TRBV12-4	TRBJ2-5	TRBD2	few	CASSPGLAGYGTQYF	TGTGCCAGCAGCCCCGGACTAGCGGGATATGGGACCCAGTACTTC
TRBV4-1	TRBJ2-1	.	once	CASSQRMSGTSFNEQFF	TGCGCCAGCAGCCAGAGGATGTCCGGGACTTCCTTCAATGAGCAGTTCTTC
TRBV20-1	TRBJ2-1	TRBD2	.	CRPSLAGTYNEQFF	TGCAGGCCATCCCTAGCGGGCACCTACAATGAGCAGTTCTTC
TRBV5-1	TRBJ1-2	.	.	CASSLRSDLSYGYTF	TGCGCCAGCAGCTTAAGATCCGATCTCAGCTATGGCTACACCTTC
TRBV29-1	TRBJ2-7	.	.	CSVVDSLGSYEQYF	TGCAGCGTGGTGGACAGTTTAGGCTCCTACGAGCAGTACTTC
TRBV5-1	TRBJ2-1	.	.	CASSLKGRDWSYNEQFF	TGCGCCAGCAGCTTGAAGGGCAGGGATTGGTCCTACAATGAGCAGTTCTTC
TRBV5-1	TRBJ2-1	TRBD2	.	CASSRTSGRNVNEQFF	TGCGCCAGCAGCCGGACTAGCGGGAGAAATGTTAATGAGCAGTTCTTC
TRBV15	TRBJ2-7	.	.	CATSRDLAGRYEQYF	TGTGCCACCAGCAGAGATTTGGCGGGACGATACGAGCAGTACTTC
TRBV28	TRBJ2-7	.	few	CASSTEGFKYF	TGTGCCAGCAGTACGGAGGGTTTTAAGTACTTC
TRBV2	TRBJ2-1	TRBD2	.	CAFSLAPLAGGGSYNEQFF	TGTGCCTTCTCCCTGGCCCCGCTAGCGGGAGGGGGGTCCTACAATGAGCAGTTCTTC
TRBV20-1	TRBJ1-1	.	.	CSATRGLLNTEAFF	TGCAGTGCTACCCGGGGTCTCCTCAACACTGAAGCTTTCTTT
TRBV7-9	TRBJ1-1	TRBD1	.	CASSLGWTGRGTEAFF	TGTGCCAGCAGCTTAGGCTGGACAGGGAGAGGCACTGAAGCTTTCTTT
TRBV29-1	TRBJ1-1	.	few	CSVTLLVRVTEAFF	TGCAGCGTTACCCTCCTCGTCAGGGTCACTGAAGCTTTCTTT
TRBV12-3/TRBV12-4	TRBJ2-3	TRBD2	.	CASSRLIAGGDTDTQYF	TGTGCCAGCAGTCGGTTAATAGCGGGGGGGGACACAGATACGCAGTATTTT
TRBV10-3	TRBJ2-7	TRBD1	.	CATINRDRGDYEQYF	TGTGCCACTATAAACCGGGACAGGGGTGACTACGAGCAGTACTTC
TRBV7-6	TRBJ1-4	.	.	CASSLGGNEKLFF	TGTGCCAGCAGCTTAGGGGGTAATGAAAAACTGTTTTTT
TRBV5-6	TRBJ1-1	.	few	CASSPLGGARDEAFF	TGTGCCAGCAGCCCCCTGGGGGGGGCGCGGGATGAAGCTTTCTTT
TRBV29-1	TRBJ2-2	.	.	CSVEGKTNTGELFF	TGCAGCGTTGAAGGCAAGACGAACACCGGGGAGCTGTTTTTT
TRBV5-1	TRBJ2-3	.	few	CASSLDGRVGTDTQYF	TGCGCCAGCAGCTTGGATGGCAGGGTGGGCACAGATACGCAGTATTTT
TRBV18	TRBJ2-7	.	.	CASSQAGTTHEQYF	TGTGCCAGCTCACAAGCCGGGACAACCCACGAGCAGTACTTC
TRBV5-1	TRBJ2-7	.	few	CASSDGKFVEQYF	TGCGCCAGCAGCGATGGAAAGTTTGTCGAGCAGTACTTC